This TCR beta chain is from a study of blood T cell repertoires in COVID-19. Overall study context: The samples span acute and convalescent COVID-19 from the United States, Italy and Spain. In each case, the material was cDNA or gDNA derived from T cells, B-cell-depleted T cells, or PBMCs.

As originally analysed: The authors estimated nucleated cell counts from reference gene primer amplification. Only in-frame clones appear in the TCRdb table, and some are missing; sequencing was by immunoSEQ multiplex PCR. That table gives V, J and clone size, and the DNA gave D and trimming. Of 260,000 or so clones detected, around 90% appear once; the ten largest clones hold almost 9.5%. CDR3 length: 15 residues. V shed 4 bases and J 1 base; nucleotides not matched to a gene: 4. Germline CDR1 and CDR2: SGHRS and YFSETQ. The sample consisted of peripheral blood. The TCR was taken from a man between 18 and 29 years old with active or convalescent COVID-19. The V gene is TRBV5-1, the J gene TRBJ2-5, with 10 bases that match TRBD2. The DNA for the CDR3 is TGCGCCAGCAGCCCAGCGGGGGGGCCCCAAGAGACCCAGTACTTC. Translating gives CASSPAGGPQETQYF.